This T cell receptor beta chain was recorded in a study of blood T cell repertoires in COVID-19. Overall study: Sources were T cells, B-cell-depleted T cells, or PBMCs; the material itself was cDNA or gDNA.

Individuals aged about 18 to 95 years were recruited from approximately 24 US areas. This CDR3 spans 14 amino acids. Germline CDR1 is LNHDA and CDR2 is SQIVND (reference sequence). Trimming shortened V by 6 bases and J by 5 bases, and 17 bases separated the two germline ends. As handled by the study authors: Reference gene primer amplification gave nucleated cell count estimates. Clones were read by immunoSEQ multiplex PCR, and TCRdb kept only the in-frame ones, dropping some. V and J calls and clone size come straight from that table; D and trimming were deduced from the DNA. Of roughly 230,000 clones detected, about 85% appear once; the ten largest clones hold 6.6%. This clone showed up just a few times.

V gene TRBV19 combines with J gene TRBJ2-7; possible D gene TRBD1, 6 bases. The receptor was isolated from a woman aged 45-65 years who had been exposed to COVID-19. Input material: PBMCs or T cells enriched from blood (not recorded which). CDR3 bases: TGTGCCAGTAGCACTTTGGGGGCGAGGAACGAGCAGTACTTC. Encoded protein: CASSTLGARNEQYF.